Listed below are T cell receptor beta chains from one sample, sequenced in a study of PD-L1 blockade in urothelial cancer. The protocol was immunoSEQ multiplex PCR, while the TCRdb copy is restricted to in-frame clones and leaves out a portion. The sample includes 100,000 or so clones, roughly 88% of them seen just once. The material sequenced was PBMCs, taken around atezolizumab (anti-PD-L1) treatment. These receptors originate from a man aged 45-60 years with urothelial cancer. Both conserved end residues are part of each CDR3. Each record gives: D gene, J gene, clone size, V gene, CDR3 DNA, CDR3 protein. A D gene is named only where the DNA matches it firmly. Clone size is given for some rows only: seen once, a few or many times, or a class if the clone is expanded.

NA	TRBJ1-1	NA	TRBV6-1	TGTGCCAGCAGGCGACAATACCCGAACACTGAAGCTTTCTTT	CASRRQYPNTEAFF
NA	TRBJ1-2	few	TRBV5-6	TGTGCCAGCAGCTTTGACAATCGATATGGCTACACCTTC	CASSFDNRYGYTF
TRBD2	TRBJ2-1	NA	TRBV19	TGTGCCAGTAGTACGACTAGCGGGAGTTTGTCTGAGCAGTTCTTC	CASSTTSGSLSEQFF
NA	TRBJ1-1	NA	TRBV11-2	TGTGCCAGCAGACTCACAGGACTGAACACTGAAGCTTTCTTT	CASRLTGLNTEAFF
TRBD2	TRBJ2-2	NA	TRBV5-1	TGCGCCAGCAGCCGGAGCCCAGCGGGGACCGGGGAGCTGTTTTTT	CASSRSPAGTGELFF
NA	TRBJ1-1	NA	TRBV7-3	TGTGCCAGCAGCTTAACTCCCCCGTCAGGGGCCTGGGGCACTGAAGCTTTCTTT	CASSLTPPSGAWGTEAFF
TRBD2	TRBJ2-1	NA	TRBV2	TGTGCCAGCAGTGAAGTTGGGACTAGCGGGAAAATCGAGCAGTTCTTC	CASSEVGTSGKIEQFF
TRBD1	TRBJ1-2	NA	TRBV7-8	TGTGCCAGCAGCTTAGGAGGGGGCGACAACTATGGCTACACCTTC	CASSLGGGDNYGYTF
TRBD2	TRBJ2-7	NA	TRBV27	TGTGCCAGCAGTGCCTCCTGGGCGGGAGTACCCGAGCAGTACTTC	CASSASWAGVPEQYF
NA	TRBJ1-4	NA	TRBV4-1	TGCGCCAGCAGCCAAGAGGGCAGGGGTGGCGAAAAACTGTTTTTT	CASSQEGRGGEKLFF
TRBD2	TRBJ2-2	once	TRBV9	TGTGCCAGCAGCGCAAATAAGCGGGAGGGGTACACCGGGGAGCTGTTTTTT	CASSANKREGYTGELFF
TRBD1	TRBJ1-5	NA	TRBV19	TGTGCCAGTAGTAGCCGACAGGGTGGAAATCAGCCCCAGCATTTT	CASSSRQGGNQPQHF
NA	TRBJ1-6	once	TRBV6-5	TGTGCCACCACCCGGACAGTCTATAATTCACCCCTCCACTTT	CATTRTVYNSPLHF
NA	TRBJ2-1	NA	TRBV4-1	TGCGCCAGCAGCCAAGACCGGGGGTTGGTCAATGAGCAGTTCTTC	CASSQDRGLVNEQFF
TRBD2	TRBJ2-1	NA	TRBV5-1	TGCGCCAGCAGCTTGGCGGGAGGGCGATCGGGGGAGCAGTTCTTC	CASSLAGGRSGEQFF
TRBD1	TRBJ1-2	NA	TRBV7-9	TGTGCCAGCAGCAGCAGGGACAGGGAGGGAAATGGCTACACCTTC	CASSSRDREGNGYTF
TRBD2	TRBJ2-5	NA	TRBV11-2	TGTGCCAGCAGCTTTACTAGCGGGAGCGGGGAGACCCAGTACTTC	CASSFTSGSGETQYF
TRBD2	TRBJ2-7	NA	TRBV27	TGTGCCAGCAGTCCCGGGACTATTTCCGAGCAGTACTTC	CASSPGTISEQYF
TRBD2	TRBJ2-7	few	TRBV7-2	TGTGCCAGCAGCCAGACTAGCGGGAGGGCCTACGAGCAGTACTTC	CASSQTSGRAYEQYF
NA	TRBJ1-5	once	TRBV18	TGTGCCAGCGGGGGGGGAGGGGCCCACCAGCCCCAGCATTTT	CASGGGGAHQPQHF
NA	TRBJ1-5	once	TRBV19	TGTGCCAGTAGTACAAGCTCTATAGTCAGGGTCAGCAATCAGCCCCAGCATTTT	CASSTSSIVRVSNQPQHF
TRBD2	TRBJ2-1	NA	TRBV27	TGTGCCAGCAGTTTGGCGGGAGACAATGAGCAGTTCTTC	CASSLAGDNEQFF
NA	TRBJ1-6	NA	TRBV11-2	TGTGCCAGCAGCTTATACGGGACACCAGGGCATTCACCCCTCCACTTT	CASSLYGTPGHSPLHF
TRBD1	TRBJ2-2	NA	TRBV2	TGTGCCAGCAGATCCGGGACAGGGGGCACCGGGGAGCTGTTTTTT	CASRSGTGGTGELFF
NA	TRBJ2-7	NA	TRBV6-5	TGTGCCAGCAGTTATGGCCTCCCGAGGGGAGGTTACGAGCAGTACTTC	CASSYGLPRGGYEQYF
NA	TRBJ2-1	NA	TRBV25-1	TGTGCCAGCAGTGAATACCGGAGTTTGGATGAGCAGTTCTTC	CASSEYRSLDEQFF
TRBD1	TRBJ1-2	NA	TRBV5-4	TGTGCCAGCAGCCGACAGGGAATGAACTATGGCTACACCTTC	CASSRQGMNYGYTF
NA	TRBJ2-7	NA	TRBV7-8	TGTGCCAGCAGCCGCGGGGACTCCCGCGGCTCCTACGAGCAGTACTTC	CASSRGDSRGSYEQYF